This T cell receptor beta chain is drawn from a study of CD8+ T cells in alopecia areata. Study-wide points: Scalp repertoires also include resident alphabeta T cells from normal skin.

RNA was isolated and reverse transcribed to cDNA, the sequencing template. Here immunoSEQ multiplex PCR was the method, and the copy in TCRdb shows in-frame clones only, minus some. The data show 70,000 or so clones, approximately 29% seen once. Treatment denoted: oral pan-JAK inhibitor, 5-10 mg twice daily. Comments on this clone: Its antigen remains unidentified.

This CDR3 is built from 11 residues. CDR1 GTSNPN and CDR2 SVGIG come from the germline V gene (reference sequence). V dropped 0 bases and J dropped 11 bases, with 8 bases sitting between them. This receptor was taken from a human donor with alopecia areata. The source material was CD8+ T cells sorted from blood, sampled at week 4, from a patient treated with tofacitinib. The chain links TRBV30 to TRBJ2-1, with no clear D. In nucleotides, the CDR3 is TGTGCCTGGAGTGTAGGCCATCAGCAGTTCTTC. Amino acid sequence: CAWSVGHQQFF.